A single sample gave rise to the 25 T cell receptor beta chains below, sequenced in a study of T-cell memory formation after mild COVID-19. TCRdb re-called the 5' RACE reads with MiXCR, one entry per CDR3 protein. Of fewer than 350,000 distinct CDR3 sequences detected, roughly 13% appear once; the ten largest clones hold 20% to 25%. Sample: PBMCs or a T cell subset sorted from them (not recorded which). The receptors derive from a man between 18 and 29 years old who had mild COVID-19 (a few samples of this study predate the infection). Cell type and time point are not known.

V gene TRBV7-8 combines with J gene TRBJ1-1; maybe TRBD1 (6 bases). This CDR3 comprises 16 residues. Germline CDR1 is SGHVS and CDR2 is FQNEAQ. V lost 2 bases and J lost 0, with 13 bases in between. The CDR3 coding sequence is TGTGCCAGCAGCTTATCGGGGGGGCTTGTGAACACTGAAGCTTTCTTT. Translation: CASSLSGGLVNTEAFF.

A few counts support this clonotype. The chain's CDR3 is CASVSATDDDNEQFF. The CDR3 coding sequence is TGTGCTAGTGTTTCAGCTACAGACGATGACAATGAGCAGTTCTTC. The rearrangement uses TRBV12-5 and TRBJ2-1; D uncertain. Trimming stripped 7 bases from V and 5 bases from J, with 18 bases between. The CDR3 is 15 residues long. Germline V gene data show CDR1 as LGHNT and CDR2 as FRNRAP.

The table lists this clonotype with many counts. This CDR3 is CASSKGQGNYEQYF. In nucleotides, the CDR3 is TGTGCCAGCAGCAAGGGACAGGGGAACTACGAGCAGTACTTC. The chain has TRBV9 and TRBJ2-7; 10 nucleotides line up with TRBD1. The V gene end was trimmed by 4 bases and the J gene end by 3 bases; junction bases not matched to a gene: 4. The CDR3 totals 14 residues. Germline assignment: CDR1 SGDLS and CDR2 YYNGEE.

This chain uses TRBV6-2 or TRBV6-3 with TRBJ2-3; TRBD2 agrees at 10 bases. The CDR3 is 17 residues long. With 0 bases clipped from V and 4 bases from J, the junction kept 7 bases outside the gene matches. Germline V CDR1 and CDR2: MNHEY, SVGEGT. The CDR3 loop is CASSYSKVGTSADTQYF. For the CDR3, the DNA is TGTGCCAGCAGTTACTCGAAAGTGGGGACTAGCGCAGATACGCAGTATTTT.

The chain employs TRBV19 and TRBJ1-6; D might be TRBD1 (5 bases). The CDR3 extends over 14 amino acids. Germline lookup yields CDR1 LNHDA and CDR2 SQIVND (reference sequence). Trimming stripped 4 bases from V and 7 bases from J, with 11 bases between. CDR3 amino acids: CASSKGAGNSPLHF. CDR3 nucleotide sequence: TGTGCCAGTAGTAAAGGGGCGGGAAATTCACCCCTCCACTTT.

This sequence joins TRBV4-3 and TRBJ2-6; D remains unclear. The CDR3 has 18 residues. The germline V gene encodes CDR1 LGHNA and CDR2 YSLEER. Trimming pared 0 bases from V and 3 bases from J, leaving 15 bases between. The CDR3 nucleotides read TGCGCCAGCAGCCAAGATTCCAGGCTGGGGTATGGGGCCAACGTCCTGACTTTC. It codes for CASSQDSRLGYGANVLTF.

This clonotype was observed many times. The rearrangement uses TRBV5-4 and TRBJ2-7; weak D call: TRBD2 (7 bases). Per germline, CDR1 SGHNT and CDR2 YYREEE (reference sequence). Trimming stripped 1 base from V and 6 bases from J, with 11 bases between. The CDR3 length is 13 residues. In nucleotides, the CDR3 is TGTGCCAGCAGCTTGCGGGGGGCGGCCGAGCAGTACTTC. Translated: CASSLRGAAEQYF.

The V and J genes are TRBV27 and TRBJ2-7, with D unclear. V was clipped by 3 bases and J by 6 bases, with 18 bases between them. Germline V gene data show CDR1 as MNHEY and CDR2 as SMNVEV (reference sequence). CDR3 length: 15 residues. The CDR3 reads CASSLTASQALEQYF. The CDR3 DNA sequence: TGTGCCAGCAGTTTGACGGCCTCCCAAGCCCTCGAGCAGTACTTC.

The CDR3: CASSLGHGRTEAFF. DNA for the CDR3: TGTGCCAGCTCACTAGGACACGGGAGGACTGAAGCTTTCTTT. The chain uses TRBV18 and TRBJ1-1; tentatively, D is TRBD1 (5 bases). V shed 4 bases and J shed 5 bases, with 14 bases lying between them. The CDR3 loop spans 14 amino acids. The germline V gene encodes CDR1 KGHSH and CDR2 LQKENI.

V is TRBV24-1 and J is TRBJ1-5; D is unclear. The CDR3 loop spans 13 amino acids. CDR1 is KGHDR, CDR2 SFDVKD, per germline. V dropped 2 bases and J dropped 4 bases, with 5 bases sitting between them. This CDR3 reads CATSDYGNQPQHF. The CDR3 DNA follows: TGTGCCACCAGTGATTATGGAAATCAGCCCCAGCATTTT.

This clonotype was recorded a few times. This sequence joins TRBV5-1 and TRBJ1-6, with 7 nucleotides matching TRBD1. Germline values: CDR1 SGHRS, CDR2 YFSETQ. J gave up 9 bases and V 4 bases, and 7 bases lay outside the gene matches. The CDR3 is 14 amino acids. The CDR3 sequence is CASSAETGRSPLHF. The CDR3, as DNA: TGCGCCAGCAGCGCGGAGACAGGGCGTTCACCCCTCCACTTT.

This clonotype was seen at least ten times. The chain uses TRBV20-1 and TRBJ2-7; D is unresolved. The germline V gene has CDR1 DFQATT and CDR2 SNEGSKA (reference sequence). Trimming shortened V by 5 bases and J by 5 bases, and 10 bases separated the two germline ends. The CDR3 is made up of 11 amino acids. In DNA form, the CDR3 reads TGCAGTGCTCCGAGTCGCCACGAGCAGTACTTC. As protein: CSAPSRHEQYF.

This clonotype was observed a few times. The rearrangement uses TRBV7-9 and TRBJ2-7; 11 nucleotides line up with TRBD2. The germline CDR1 and CDR2 sequences are SEHNR and FQNEAQ (reference sequence). The CDR3 runs to 14 residues. The J segment lost 3 bases and the V segment lost 2 bases, leaving 0 bases of the junction unmatched. The CDR3 sequence is CASSLLAGGYEQYV. DNA of the CDR3: TGTGCCAGCAGCTTACTAGCGGGGGGCTACGAGCAGTACGTC.

This clonotype occurred many times. The chain couples TRBV10-3 to TRBJ2-5, with D unresolved. CDR3 length equals 13 residues. The germline V gene encodes CDR1 ENHRY and CDR2 SYGVKD. V lost 0 bases and J 4 bases, leaving 6 bases between the germline ends. The CDR3 DNA follows: TGTGCCATCAGTGAGTCCGGGTTAGAGACCCAGTACTTC. This translates into CAISESGLETQYF.

This CDR3 reads CASSATSGFTDTQYF. CDR3 nucleotides: TGTGCCAGCAGCGCGACTAGCGGCTTCACAGATACGCAGTATTTT. This sequence joins TRBV9 and TRBJ2-3; 9 positions agree with TRBD2. This CDR3 contains 15 residues. J lost 2 bases, V lost 3 bases, and 4 bases had no gene match. The V gene's germline CDR1 is SGDLS and CDR2 YYNGEE.

V and J are TRBV7-2 and TRBJ2-7; 8 bases match TRBD1. This CDR3 has 15 amino acids. Losses at the gene ends were 5 bases for V and 7 bases for J; bases not matched to a gene: 13. Germline V CDR1 and CDR2: SGHTA, FQGNSA. The CDR3 loop is CASSAPGQATWEQYV. As DNA, the CDR3 is TGTGCCAGCAGCGCGCCGGGACAGGCCACGTGGGAGCAGTACGTC.

The J gene is TRBJ1-1, the V gene TRBV12-3 or TRBV12-4; 10 bases are shared with TRBD1. V lost 3 bases and J lost 12; bases outside the gene matches: 13. CDR3 size: 15 residues. The CDR3 region is CASSFSDRGALRPFF. DNA for the CDR3: TGTGCCAGCAGTTTCTCGGACAGGGGGGCTTTGAGACCTTTCTTT.

The chain combines TRBV20-1 with TRBJ2-1; 10 bases line up with TRBD2. Germline V gene lookup returns CDR1 DFQATT and CDR2 SNEGSKA (reference sequence). CDR3 length equals 13 residues. V lost 7 bases and J lost 9; bases outside the gene matches: 9. The CDR3 protein is CSVQRGGQGEQFF. CDR3 DNA: TGCAGTGTCCAGCGGGGGGGCCAGGGTGAGCAGTTCTTC.

CDR3: CASSQDQGEGGTQYF. CDR3 sequence (DNA): TGCGCCAGCAGCCAAGATCAGGGGGAGGGGGGGACCCAGTACTTC. This chain links TRBV4-3 with TRBJ2-5; D possibly uses TRBD1 or TRBD2 (7 bases each). The V end lost 0 bases, the J end lost 7 bases, and 15 bases lay between the germline ends. Germline CDR1 is LGHNA and CDR2 is YSLEER. CDR3 length equals 15 residues.

The chain recombines TRBV19 with TRBJ1-1, with 7 bases identical to TRBD1. V shed 3 bases and J 8 bases; nucleotides not matched to a gene: 9. The germline gives CDR1 LNHDA, CDR2 SQIVND (reference sequence). This CDR3 spans 14 amino acids. CDR3 sequence reads: CASSIRAGGPEAFF. CDR3 sequence (DNA): TGTGCCAGTAGTATTCGGGCAGGGGGGCCGGAAGCTTTCTTT.

The chain combines TRBV29-1 with TRBJ2-5; 7 nucleotides line up with TRBD2. V lost 0 bases to trimming and J lost 2 bases; unmatched junction nucleotides: 12. Germline V lookup: CDR1 SQVTM, CDR2 ANQGSEA. The CDR3 consists of 17 residues. The CDR3 nucleotides read TGCAGCGTTGAAGATTCCGGACTAGGGATTTTTCAAGAGACCCAGTACTTC. The encoded protein is CSVEDSGLGIFQETQYF.

The rearrangement links TRBV7-6 to TRBJ1-4; D possibly corresponds to TRBD1 (6 bases). The CDR3 totals 15 residues. Germline V lookup: CDR1 SGHVS, CDR2 FNYEAQ. V shed 5 bases and J shed 8 bases, with 18 bases lying between them. The CDR3 nucleotides read TGTGCCAGCAGCAACAGGGACGCCTATAGCGAAAAACTGTTTTTT. This translates into CASSNRDAYSEKLFF.

V is TRBV24-1 and J is TRBJ2-5; perhaps D is TRBD1 or TRBD2 (5 bases each). CDR3 length: 13 amino acids. Trimming took off 9 bases at V and 9 bases at J, with 19 bases between the two ends. CDR1 and CDR2 (germline): KGHDR, SFDVKD. The CDR3 sequence is CATSNREPGPQYF. The CDR3 DNA sequence: TGTGCCACCTCGAACCGGGAACCGGGACCCCAGTACTTC.

In this sample, this clonotype turned up many times. This rearrangement joins TRBV5-5 to TRBJ2-5, with 8 bases that match TRBD2. Germline CDR1 reads SGHKS; CDR2 reads YYEKEE (reference sequence). There are 14 residues in the CDR3. The ends lost 5 bases at V and 5 bases at J; junction bases unmatched: 8. CDR3 coding DNA: TGTGCCAGCAGACAAGCGGGGGCTTTCGAGACCCAGTACTTC. It specifies CASRQAGAFETQYF.

This clonotype was recorded many times. V usage is TRBV29-1 and J usage is TRBJ2-1; D might be TRBD2 (5 bases). CDR3 length: 17 residues. Between the trimmed V and J ends, which lost 1 base and 7 bases, there was a span of 23 bases. Germline V CDR1 and CDR2: SQVTM, ANQGSEA. The DNA of the CDR3 is TGCAGCGTTGAAGGTCGTTCGGGATTGGGGTTTGGAAATGAGCAGTTCTTC. As protein: CSVEGRSGLGFGNEQFF.